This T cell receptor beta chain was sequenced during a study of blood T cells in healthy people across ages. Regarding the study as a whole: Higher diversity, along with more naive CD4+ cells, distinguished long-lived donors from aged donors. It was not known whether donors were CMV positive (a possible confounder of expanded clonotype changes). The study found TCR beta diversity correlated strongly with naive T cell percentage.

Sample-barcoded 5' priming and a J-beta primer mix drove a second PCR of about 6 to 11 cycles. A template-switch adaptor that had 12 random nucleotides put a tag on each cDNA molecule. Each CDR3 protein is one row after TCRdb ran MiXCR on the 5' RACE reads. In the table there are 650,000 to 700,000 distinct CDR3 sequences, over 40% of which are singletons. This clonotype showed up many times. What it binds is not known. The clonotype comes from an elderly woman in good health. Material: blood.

The DNA for the CDR3 is TGTGCCAGCAGGGACAGGGGACGGTACACCGGGGAGCTGTTTTTT. Amino acid sequence: CASRDRGRYTGELFF. This rearrangement joins TRBV6-5 to TRBJ2-2, with TRBD1 matching over 9 bases. This CDR3 region has 15 residues. The V gene end was trimmed by 6 bases and the J gene end by 3 bases; junction bases not matched to a gene: 5. CDR1 is MNHEY, CDR2 SVGAGI, per germline.